The T cell receptor (beta chain) under discussion was sequenced for a study of blood T cell repertoires in COVID-19. Sequencing used immunoSEQ multiplex PCR; TCRdb keeps in-frame clones, though not all of them. Here the sample spans about 170,000 clones, roughly 82% being singletons. The source of this sequence is a woman between 65 and 79 years old with acute or convalescent COVID-19. Sequencing was done on a sample of peripheral blood.

The CDR3 region has the DNA TGCGCCAGCAGCCAAGTTGTATCGGACAGTGGCTACACCTTC. Translated: CASSQVVSDSGYTF. The chain is built from TRBV4-1 and TRBJ1-2; maybe TRBD1 (6 bases). Germline V lookup: CDR1 MGHRA, CDR2 YSYEKL. V was trimmed by 1 base and J by 7 bases, leaving 13 bases between them. This CDR3 is built from 14 residues.